A single sample is the source of the 8 T cell receptor beta chains below, sequenced in a study of control samples from healthy donors and cancer patients. Method: immunoSEQ multiplex PCR; TCRdb's copy keeps in-frame clones and lacks some. The data show roughly 200,000 clones, roughly nine tenths seen once. The sample comprised blood. The receptors shown here come from a man younger than 45 in good health.

The chain combines TRBV7-9 with TRBJ2-3; the match to TRBD2 covers 7 bases. The V and J ends lost 6 bases and 0 bases, in that order; junction bases with no gene match: 6. CDR1 and CDR2 from the germline V gene are SEHNR and FQNEAQ (reference sequence). This CDR3 contains 15 residues. The CDR3 protein is CASSFLAASTDTQYF. The CDR3 bases are TGTGCCAGCAGTTTCCTAGCGGCGAGCACAGATACGCAGTATTTT.

This chain uses TRBV5-1 with TRBJ1-5; 8 nucleotides line up with TRBD1. The germline V gene has CDR1 SGHRS and CDR2 YFSETQ. The J segment lost 0 bases and the V segment lost 0 bases, leaving 2 bases of the junction unmatched. The CDR3 length is 16 residues. DNA for the CDR3: TGCGCCAGCAGCTTGGGGGGACAGGATAGCAATCAGCCCCAGCATTTT. This sequence encodes CASSLGGQDSNQPQHF.

V usage is TRBV10-2 and J usage is TRBJ1-2; no clear D. This CDR3 has 12 amino acids. V dropped 2 bases and J dropped 5 bases, with 6 bases sitting between them. Looked up from germline, CDR1 is WSHSY and CDR2 is SAAADI. The CDR3 region is CASSEDGYGYTF. The CDR3, as DNA: TGCGCCAGCAGTGAGGACGGGTATGGCTACACCTTC.

The V and J genes are TRBV24-1 and TRBJ1-2, with D possibly matching TRBD1 (5 bases). The CDR3 spans 13 residues. Germline loops: CDR1 KGHDR, CDR2 SFDVKD. Trimming removed 4 bases from V and 7 bases from J, with 12 bases in between. The CDR3 region is CATSDGRAVGYTF. CDR3 DNA: TGTGCCACCAGTGACGGCAGGGCTGTTGGCTACACCTTC.

The V gene is TRBV2, the J gene TRBJ2-7, with TRBD1 identical over 9 bases. CDR1 SNHLY and CDR2 FYNNEI come from the germline V gene. The CDR3 spans 15 residues. Germline trimming cut 7 bases from V and 0 bases from J; bases unmatched to any gene: 7. CDR3 sequence: CASKLGQGPSYEQYF. CDR3 DNA: TGTGCCAGCAAGTTGGGACAGGGTCCCTCCTACGAGCAGTACTTC.

The chain is built from TRBV10-3 and TRBJ1-2, with D maybe TRBD1 (6 bases). Germline CDR1 ENHRY, CDR2 SYGVKD. The V end lost 4 bases, the J end lost 5 bases, and 17 bases lay between the germline ends. This CDR3 spans 15 amino acids. CDR3 sequence reads: CAISASDSLGYGYTF. The CDR3 nucleotides are TGTGCCATCAGTGCATCGGACAGCTTGGGGTATGGCTACACCTTC.

V gene TRBV5-5 combines with J gene TRBJ2-3; 8 nucleotides match TRBD2. The CDR3 contains 14 residues. With V trimmed by 4 bases and J by 5 bases, 6 bases remained unmatched. The germline gives CDR1 SGHKS, CDR2 YYEKEE (reference sequence). CDR3 nucleotides: TGTGCCAGCAGCCCCGGGGGGGCAGGAGATACGCAGTATTTT. Translated, it gives CASSPGGAGDTQYF.

The chain is built from TRBV7-9 and TRBJ2-4; D possibly corresponds to TRBD2 (5 bases). CDR1 is SEHNR, CDR2 FQNEAQ, per germline (reference sequence). V was cut by 3 bases and J by 0 bases, with 15 bases left in between. The CDR3 is made up of 17 amino acids. The CDR3 sequence: CASSFGGGSGAKNIQYF. In DNA, the CDR3 is TGTGCCAGCAGCTTTGGAGGCGGCAGCGGAGCCAAAAACATTCAGTACTTC.